The present T cell receptor (beta chain) was sequenced within a study of blood T cells in healthy people across ages. Every sample yielded at least 7 million isolated PBMCs. This clonotype was counted a single time. Its antigen is unknown. Study outcomes and limitations: Higher diversity, along with more naive CD4+ cells, distinguished long-lived donors from aged donors. It was not possible, with unsorted PBMCs, to conclusively compare naive and antigen-experienced cells.

Alongside a J-beta primer mix, a sample-barcoded 5' primer served in a second PCR lasting about 7 to 12 cycles. Every cDNA molecule carried a tag from a template-switch adaptor bearing 12 random nucleotides. TCRdb independently ran MiXCR on the 5' RACE reads; one entry per CDR3 protein. The repertoire consists of about 1.5 million distinct CDR3 sequences, with around two fifths occurring once and the leading ten covering approximately 7.9%. The CDR3 is 14 residues long. CDR1 and CDR2 from the germline V gene are MDHEN and SYDVKM. The V segment lost 5 bases and the J segment 6 bases; nucleotides outside the gene matches: 9.

This clonotype was obtained from a woman aged 18-29 years in good health. The chain recombines TRBV28 with TRBJ1-1; 7 bases line up with TRBD1. The sequenced material came from blood. The CDR3 sequence: CASSIPGTVSEAFF. The CDR3 nucleotides read TGTGCCAGCAGTATTCCCGGGACAGTCTCTGAAGCTTTCTTT.